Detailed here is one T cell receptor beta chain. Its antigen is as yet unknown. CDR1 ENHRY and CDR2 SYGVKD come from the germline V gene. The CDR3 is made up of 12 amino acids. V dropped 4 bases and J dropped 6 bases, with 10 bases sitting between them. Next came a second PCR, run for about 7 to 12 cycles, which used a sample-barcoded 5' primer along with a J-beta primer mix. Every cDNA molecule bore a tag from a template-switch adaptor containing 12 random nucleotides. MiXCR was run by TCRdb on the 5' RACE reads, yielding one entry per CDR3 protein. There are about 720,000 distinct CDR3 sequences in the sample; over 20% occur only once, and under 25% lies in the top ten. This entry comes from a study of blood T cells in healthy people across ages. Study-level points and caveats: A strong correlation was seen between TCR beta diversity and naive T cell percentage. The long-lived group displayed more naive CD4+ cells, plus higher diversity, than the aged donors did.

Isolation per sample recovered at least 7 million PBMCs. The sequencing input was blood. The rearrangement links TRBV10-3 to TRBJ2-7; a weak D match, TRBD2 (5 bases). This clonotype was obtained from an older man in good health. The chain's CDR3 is CAISAVAGEQYF. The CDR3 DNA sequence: TGTGCCATCAGTGCGGTGGCGGGCGAGCAGTACTTC.